This record looks at one TCR beta chain sequence and its context. The source of the sample is a study of blood T cell repertoires in COVID-19. Study-level information: Material from acute and convalescent COVID-19 was sourced from the United States, Italy and Spain. PBMCs, B-cell-depleted T cells, or T cells were the source of the cDNA or gDNA that made up the material.

Trimming took 0 bases from V and 6 from J, leaving 14 bases between them. There are 16 residues in the CDR3. Germline lookup yields CDR1 MGHRA and CDR2 YSYEKL. The table came from immunoSEQ multiplex PCR; TCRdb's copy has only in-frame clones and leaves some out. The sample includes fewer than 250,000 clones, around 87% of them seen just once. This clonotype originated in a man aged 55 to 70 with acute or convalescent COVID-19. Sequences were obtained from peripheral blood. V is TRBV4-1 and J is TRBJ1-4; D unclear. CDR3 sequence reads: CASSQDVSRLDEKLFF. The CDR3 nucleotides are TGCGCCAGCAGCCAAGATGTTAGCCGACTTGATGAAAAACTGTTTTTT.